These 8 T cell receptor beta chains were all obtained from the same sample, sequenced in a study of spatial heterogeneity in lung cancer. The time point denotes: blood at routine non-recurrence follow-up after resection. In TCRdb, the 5' RACE reads were re-called with MiXCR into one record per CDR3 protein. The sample consists of roughly 71,000 distinct CDR3 sequences, roughly 9% of them appearing once. Sequencing was performed on PBMCs, taken at follow-up. Receptors were obtained from a female donor with early-stage non-small cell lung cancer.

This clonotype was detected many times. The V gene is TRBV18, the J gene TRBJ2-5; weak D call: TRBD2 (6 bases). Trimming left V 4 bases short and J 2 bases short, with 14 bases between. Germline CDR1 reads KGHSH; CDR2 reads LQKENI. The CDR3 consists of 15 residues. The CDR3 region is CASSRNLASQETQYF. CDR3 bases: TGTGCCAGCTCACGCAATCTAGCGTCACAAGAGACCCAGTACTTC.

This clonotype has more than one count but fewer than ten. This chain links TRBV12-3 or TRBV12-4 with TRBJ1-5; D is perhaps TRBD1 (5 bases). V gave up 11 bases and J gave up 5 bases, with 10 bases separating them. This CDR3 has 11 amino acids. CDR3 coding DNA: TGTGCCTGCGGGGGGGATCAGCCCCAGCATTTT. It yields the protein CACGGDQPQHF.

This clonotype was seen many times. The rearrangement uses TRBV12-3 or TRBV12-4 and TRBJ2-5; D is undetermined. The germline V and J ends were trimmed by 3 bases and 4 bases, with 6 bases remaining between them. The CDR3 contains 12 residues. CDR3: CASSFLGETQYF. DNA of the CDR3: TGTGCCAGCAGTTTTTTGGGAGAGACCCAGTACTTC.

This clonotype was seen many times. The chain joins TRBV18 to TRBJ2-5; 8 positions agree with TRBD2. Germline assignment: CDR1 KGHSH and CDR2 LQKENI. Unmatched junction bases numbered 7, after V lost 5 bases and J lost 2 bases. CDR3 length equals 15 residues. The CDR3 sequence is CASSTGAGAQETQYF. DNA for the CDR3: TGTGCCAGCTCAACCGGAGCGGGGGCTCAAGAGACCCAGTACTTC.

The chain's CDR3 is CASSHRRLGGYTF. The DNA for the CDR3 is TGTGCCAGCAGCCACCGTAGGTTGGGAGGCTACACCTTC. The rearrangement uses TRBV12-3 or TRBV12-4 and TRBJ1-2; D not resolved. The CDR3 is made up of 13 amino acids. Deletions cut 6 bases from V and 8 bases from J, with 16 bases between.

This clonotype came up a few times. The V call is TRBV12-3 or TRBV12-4, the J call TRBJ2-1, with TRBD2 identical over 10 bases. V lost 6 bases, J lost 10 bases, and 15 bases stayed unmatched. CDR3 length: 16 residues. The CDR3 here is CASSPQASGRAREQFF. In nucleotides, the CDR3 is TGTGCCAGCAGCCCCCAAGCAAGCGGGAGGGCCAGGGAGCAGTTCTTC.

This clonotype showed up many times. In DNA, the CDR3 is TGTGCCAGCAGTGGGGGGACCAGCTTTGTATACGAGCAGTACTTC. Its protein is CASSGGTSFVYEQYF. V usage is TRBV6-1 and J usage is TRBJ2-7; D is possibly TRBD1 or TRBD2 (5 bases each). The CDR3 spans 15 residues. From germline, CDR1 is MNHNS and CDR2 SASEGT. Trimming stripped 4 bases from V and 4 bases from J, with 17 bases between.

This clonotype came up many times. This rearrangement joins TRBV12-3 or TRBV12-4 to TRBJ2-7; 11 bases match TRBD2. V lost 7 bases, J lost 7 bases, and 6 bases stayed unmatched. CDR3 length: 13 amino acids. The DNA for the CDR3 is TGTGCCAGCACCACTAGCGGGAGTGGGGAGCAGTACTTC. Protein: CASTTSGSGEQYF.